This TCR beta chain was sequenced for a study of cytomegalovirus exposure and HLA in healthy donors. For the study at large: The roughly 120 validation repertoires, a later analysis reported, used the same platform as the approximately 650 first-cohort repertoires.

Trimming removed 4 bases from V and 0 bases from J; junction bases left unmatched: 3. Germline V lookup: CDR1 LNHDA, CDR2 SQIVND (reference sequence). This CDR3 contains 14 residues. Donors came from a validation cohort of 90 to 150 subjects, distinct from the first 666-subject cohort. The repertoire was sequenced with immunoSEQ multiplex PCR; TCRdb's copy has only in-frame clones and lacks some. The data contain 200,000 or so clones, 80% to 95% of them singletons. The material sequenced was PBMCs. This TCR derives from a woman younger than 30 in good health and CMV-seronegative. The V call is TRBV19, the J call TRBJ2-7; 7 bases match TRBD1. In DNA form, the CDR3 reads TGTGCCAGTAGTAACAGGGGCAGCTCCTACGAGCAGTACTTC. Encoded protein: CASSNRGSSYEQYF.